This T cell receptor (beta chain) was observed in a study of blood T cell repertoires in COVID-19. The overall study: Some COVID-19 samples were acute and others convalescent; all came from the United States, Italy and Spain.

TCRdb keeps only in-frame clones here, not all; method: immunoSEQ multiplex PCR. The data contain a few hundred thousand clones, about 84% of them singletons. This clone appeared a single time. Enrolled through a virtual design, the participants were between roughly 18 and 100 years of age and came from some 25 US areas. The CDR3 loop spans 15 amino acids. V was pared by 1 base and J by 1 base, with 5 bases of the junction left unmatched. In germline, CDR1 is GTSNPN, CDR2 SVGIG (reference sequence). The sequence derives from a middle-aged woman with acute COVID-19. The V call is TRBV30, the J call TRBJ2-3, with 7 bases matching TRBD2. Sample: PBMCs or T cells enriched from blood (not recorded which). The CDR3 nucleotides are TGTGCCTGGAGTGGAGTGGGAGGGGGCACAGATACGCAGTATTTT. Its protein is CAWSGVGGGTDTQYF.